This TCR beta chain derives from a study of CD8 T cells in ankylosing spondylitis. The study, taken as a whole, reports: It appeared that ankylosing spondylitis blood was characterized by a TCR beta motif of several highly homologous variants.

TCRdb ran MiXCR on the 5' RACE reads and lists one entry per CDR3 protein. The sample has approximately 150,000 distinct CDR3 sequences, roughly 10% seen once. Comment on this clonotype: Antigen specificity is unknown. The germline gene is not matched at one end of the junction; a read error may be the cause.

The sequence came from a female donor with ankylosing spondylitis or in good health (not recorded which). Specimen: blood, either unsorted or a sorted T cell fraction (not recorded which).

Here the CDR3 reads CAVEGAITEAFF. DNA for the CDR3: TGCGCCGTAGAGGGGGCTATAACTGAAGCTTTCTTT. V is TRBV2 and J is TRBJ1-1, with 7 bases fitting TRBD1. Germline assignment: CDR1 SNHLY and CDR2 FYNNEI. This CDR3 region has 12 residues.